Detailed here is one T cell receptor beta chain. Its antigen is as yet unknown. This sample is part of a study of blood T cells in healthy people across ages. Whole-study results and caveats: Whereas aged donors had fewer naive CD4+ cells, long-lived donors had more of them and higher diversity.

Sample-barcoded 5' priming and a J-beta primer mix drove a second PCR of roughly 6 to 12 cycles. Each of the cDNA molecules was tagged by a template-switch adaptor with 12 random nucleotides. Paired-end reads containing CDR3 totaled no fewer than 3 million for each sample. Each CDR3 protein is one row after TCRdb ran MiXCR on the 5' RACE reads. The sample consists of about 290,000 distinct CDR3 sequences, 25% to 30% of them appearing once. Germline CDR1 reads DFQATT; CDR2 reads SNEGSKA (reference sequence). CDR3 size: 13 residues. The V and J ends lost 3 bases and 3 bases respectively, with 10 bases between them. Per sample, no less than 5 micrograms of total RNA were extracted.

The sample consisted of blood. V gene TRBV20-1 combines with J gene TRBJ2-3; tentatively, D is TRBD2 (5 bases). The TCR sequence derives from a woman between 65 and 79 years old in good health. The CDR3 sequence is CSASGISTDTQYF. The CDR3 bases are TGCAGTGCTAGCGGGATCTCAACAGATACGCAGTATTTT.